This TCR beta chain was identified during a study of PD-1 blockade in classical Hodgkin lymphoma (dated by TCRdb to the early 2020s). A note on the overall study: Nivolumab dosing was 3 mg/kg intravenously every 2 weeks, continuing until either disease progression or unacceptable toxicity. The study used TCR beta sequencing and CyTOF to define a peripheral blood immune signature of response to PD-1 blockade in classical Hodgkin lymphoma. Summary of the overall study and its limitations: Trial patients with a complete response had baseline diversity similar to that of newly diagnosed patients, while partial responders and progressors had significantly lower diversity. By C4D1, a significant rise was seen in CD4+ TCR diversity but not in CD8+ TCR diversity (p=0.0027 vs p=0.16), and the rise was most apparent among complete responders (p=0.02). Diversity was lower in patients who began nivolumab less than 1 year after ASCT, so these patients were left out of later analyses to avoid confounding by immune reconstitution. Only a single clinical trial cohort was studied, and what caused the repertoire differences, possibly disease activity or prior therapy, remained undefined. Baseline TCR diversity was reported to be lower in newly diagnosed patients than in healthy donors and to be lower still in relapsed/refractory patients.

The intended sense of this specimen's time point label: cycle 4 day 1 (C4D1), after less than 7 weeks of nivolumab. Every trial patient had relapsed after autologous stem cell transplantation, and cohorts A, B and C differed in prior brentuximab vedotin exposure. Magnetic negative selection with a Miltenyi CD4+ T cell isolation kit was used to purify CD4+ T cells from thawed PBMCs. The trial cohort included 55 to 60 patients with relapsed/refractory classical Hodgkin lymphoma, and each patient had a best overall response of complete response, partial response or progressive disease. In the multi-cohort phase II CheckMate 205 trial, trial patients received single-agent nivolumab. An independent review committee assessed best overall response by applying the 2007 International Working Group response criteria. Trial PBMCs were obtained immediately prior to nivolumab initiation (C1D1) and on therapy at cycle 2 day 1 and cycle 4 day 1. Peripheral blood was collected in 8 mL Vacutainer Cell Preparation Tubes, from which PBMCs were isolated by centrifugation and then cryopreserved. Purified CD4+ and CD8+ fractions were prepared only for cases with an additional available PBMC sample. Magnetically labelled cells were removed on LS columns in a quadroMACS separator, and the flow-through was collected as the purified fraction.

A remark on this clone: This receptor's antigen is unknown. No much larger clonotype is one base removed from it; base qualities were not supplied.

Genomic DNA was isolated using the Qiagen DNeasy kit from unsorted PBMCs as well as from negatively selected CD4+ and CD8+ fractions. TCR beta CDR3 regions were amplified by immunoSEQ multiplex PCR using primers annealing to V and J segments. Amplification bias was minimized using a synthetic immune receptor repertoire, and residual bias was removed computationally after sequencing. From the authors' description of their analysis: Repertoire diversity was quantified as the Shannon entropy index using custom Python scripts. Unsorted, CD4+ and CD8+ repertoires were analyzed separately, except for combined analyses in which CD4+ and CD8+ sequences were merged in silico. A clone was considered expanded if an increase in frequency of at least 2-fold after treatment relative to C1D1 was found, and a pseudocount of 0.5 was applied to clones undetected at baseline. Singleton clones were defined as clones with 0 or 1 copy at C1D1, and non-singleton clones were defined as clones with 2 or more copies. Clones expanded in unsorted samples were assigned a CD4+, CD8+ or unknown annotation through matching of protein sequences in sorted samples from the same patient. Wilcoxon tests on paired samples were used to test changes in diversity from C1D1 to C4D1. The table was pulled from immuneACCESS by TCRdb, which kept in-frame rearrangements only. Such tables lose some clones; where checked, under half of the loss comes from unresolved V genes, and the rest has no known cause. D and trimming come from the DNA, and the V and J calls and clone size come from that table. The sample records 29,000 or so clones, more than 80% of which are singletons. The top ten constitute around 0.58% of the sample.

V is cut by 0 bases and J by 5 bases, and the space between the germline ends is 8 bases. CDR3 length: 13 amino acids, cysteine to phenylalanine. The read is trimmed to its CDR3 DNA, 39 bases read in frame from base 1. Sequences SGDLS (CDR1) and YYNGEE (CDR2) are obtained from the germline V gene. Material: CD4+ T cells from blood, obtained before the fourth cycle of nivolumab. Here the chain combines TRBV9 and TRBJ2-5; D gene: possibly TRBD1, on 6 matching bases. This TCR was recovered from a human donor with classical Hodgkin lymphoma. The CDR3 protein: CASSVAGVETQYF. The DNA is TGTGCCAGCAGCGTAGCAGGGGTGGAGACCCAGTACTTC. Beyond the CDR3, the reference TRBV9 and TRBJ2-5 genes provide the residues; the full variable domain reads: DSGVTQTPKHLITATGQRVTLRCSPRSGDLSVYWYQQSLDQGLQFLIQYYNGEERAKGNILERFSAQQFPDLHSELNLSSLELGDSALYFCASSVAGVETQYFGPGTRLLVL.